These 23 T cell receptor beta chains originate from one sample sequenced in a study of T cells in Graves' hyperthyroidism and ophthalmopathy (dated by TCRdb to the late 2010s). Receptor amplification or capture employed multiplex PCR. The sample was run on an Illumina HiSeq 2000. TCR beta CDR3 regions were amplified from RNA transcripts. The TCR CDR3 was subjected to a first round of RT-PCR using the HTBI primer set and the Qiagen OneStep RT-PCR kit. TCRdb cleaned the public reads at Q25 with fastp, built clones with MiXCR and kept in-frame beta chains. Identical CDR3 proteins give one entry, which carries the most common genes and DNA. This sample has approximately 600,000 distinct CDR3 sequences in its table, and about 14% of those were observed once. The ten most abundant clones make up around 4% of the sample. Material for sequencing was blood. These receptors were taken from a woman between 35 and 50 years old with Graves' ophthalmopathy.

This clonotype was counted many times. The chain employs TRBV12-3 or TRBV12-4 and TRBJ1-3; D is ambiguous. Trimming shortened V by 5 bases and J by 0 bases, and 8 bases separated the two germline ends. This CDR3 is built from 14 residues. The CDR3 sequence is CASSPPASGNTIYF. CDR3 DNA sequence: TGTGCCAGCAGTCCCCCCGCCTCTGGAAACACCATATATTTT.

This clonotype was detected a few times. The rearrangement links TRBV28 to TRBJ2-5; TRBD1 aligns across 9 bases. CDR1 MDHEN and CDR2 SYDVKM come from the germline V gene. The CDR3 runs to 15 residues. J lost 5 bases, V lost 3 bases, and 7 bases had no gene match. The CDR3 region has the DNA TGTGCCAGCAGTTTTGGGACAGGGTTGGTGGAGACCCAGTACTTC. Translation gives CASSFGTGLVETQYF.

This clonotype was counted only a few times. The chain has TRBV20-1 and TRBJ1-5, with D perhaps matching TRBD1 (5 bases). CDR1 and CDR2 (germline): DFQATT, SNEGSKA (reference sequence). The CDR3 has 14 residues. V was pared by 5 bases and J by 0 bases, with 11 bases between. The CDR3 spells CSARGPNSNQPQHF. The CDR3 DNA is TGCAGTGCTCGGGGACCGAATAGCAATCAGCCCCAGCATTTT.

The table lists this clonotype with many counts. The chain links TRBV10-3 to TRBJ2-5, with TRBD2 identical over 8 bases. Germline V gene sequence: CDR1 ENHRY, CDR2 SYGVKD. The CDR3 length is 17 residues. The V gene end was trimmed by 0 bases and the J gene end by 4 bases; junction bases not matched to a gene: 10. CDR3 bases: TGTGCCATCAGTGAGTCGAATGGGGGACTAGTAAGAGAGACCCAGTACTTC. Protein sequence: CAISESNGGLVRETQYF.

Many counts were recorded for this clonotype. The genes are TRBV12-3 or TRBV12-4 and TRBJ1-5, with 8 positions matching TRBD1. The CDR3 has 13 residues. Unmatched junction bases numbered 5, after V lost 6 bases and J lost 7 bases. In nucleotides, the CDR3 is TGTGCCAGCAGCTTGGACAGGGACCAGCCCCAGCATTTT. This sequence encodes CASSLDRDQPQHF.

This clonotype was seen at least ten times. The chain joins TRBV6-1 to TRBJ1-1; the D gene is possibly TRBD1 (5 bases). Germline CDR1 is MNHNS and CDR2 is SASEGT. Trimming took 8 bases from V and 4 from J, leaving 14 bases between them. The CDR3 has 13 amino acids. The CDR3 sequence: CASDNQGVTEAFF. The CDR3 region has the DNA TGTGCCAGCGATAATCAGGGAGTCACTGAAGCTTTCTTT.

The V gene is TRBV29-1, the J gene TRBJ2-3, with TRBD2 as a possible D gene (6 bases). The CDR3 spans 14 residues. The germline V gene has CDR1 SQVTM and CDR2 ANQGSEA. V dropped 4 bases and J dropped 0 bases, with 11 bases sitting between them. The CDR3 nucleotides read TGCAGCGTTGTGCAGGGACTGAGCACAGATACGCAGTATTTT. As protein: CSVVQGLSTDTQYF.

This clonotype was counted only a few times. This chain links TRBV20-1 with TRBJ2-2; possible D gene TRBD1, 6 bases. Germline CDR1 and CDR2: DFQATT and SNEGSKA (reference sequence). V was cut by 3 bases and J by 4 bases, with 12 bases left in between. This CDR3 spans 14 amino acids. CDR3 in DNA: TGCAGTGCTAGCGTAGGGGGACGCACCGGGGAGCTGTTTTTT. Encoded protein: CSASVGGRTGELFF.

This clonotype was recorded many times. J is TRBJ2-2 and V is TRBV6-2 or TRBV6-3; tentatively, D is TRBD1 (5 bases). The V end lost 2 bases, the J end lost 7 bases, and 11 bases lay between the germline ends. Per the germline V gene, CDR1 is MNHEY and CDR2 is SVGEGT. The CDR3 is 14 amino acids. CDR3 protein: CASSYGAARGELFF. DNA for the CDR3: TGTGCCAGCAGTTACGGGGCCGCCCGCGGGGAGCTGTTTTTT.

This clonotype has a single count. The chain is built from TRBV6-4 and TRBJ2-7; 9 bases match TRBD2. The J segment lost 1 base and the V segment lost 7 bases, leaving 11 bases of the junction unmatched. The CDR3 consists of 16 residues. From germline, CDR1 is MRHNA and CDR2 SNTAGT. CDR3 sequence (DNA): TGTGCCAGCACCCCAAGCGGGGGGACAGTTTCCTACGAGCAGTACTTC. It codes for CASTPSGGTVSYEQYF.

This clonotype was found many times. CDR3 region: CATSSRRAFKGETQYF. The CDR3, as DNA: TGTGCCACCAGCAGTCGTCGGGCGTTCAAAGGGGAGACCCAGTACTTC. This sequence joins TRBV15 and TRBJ2-5; no clear D gene. Germline V gene sequence: CDR1 LNHNV, CDR2 YYDKDF (reference sequence). This CDR3 is 16 amino acids long. The germline V and J ends were trimmed by 3 bases and 5 bases, with 19 bases remaining between them.

Many counts were recorded for this clonotype. The chain uses TRBV6-2 or TRBV6-3 and TRBJ1-1; tentative D call: TRBD1 (5 bases). V shed 10 bases and J shed 5 bases, with 20 bases lying between them. CDR1 and CDR2 from the germline V gene are MNHEY and SVGEGT. This CDR3 region has 14 residues. The CDR3 spells CATRGRRGTTEAFF. CDR3 in DNA: TGTGCCACCCGAGGTCGTAGGGGTACGACTGAAGCTTTCTTT.

The table lists this clonotype with many counts. The chain has TRBV12-3 or TRBV12-4 and TRBJ2-7, with TRBD2 identical over 10 bases. The V gene end was trimmed by 6 bases and the J gene end by 2 bases; junction bases not matched to a gene: 7. This CDR3 has 15 residues. The CDR3 bases are TGTGCCAGCAGGGAAAGGCTAGCGGGGGCCTACGAGCAGTACTTC. Amino acid sequence: CASRERLAGAYEQYF.

Comments on this clonotype: Just one base apart from a much larger clone, this may be a read error. No conserved phenylalanine or tryptophan ends this CDR3, so it is likely a read error. This rearrangement joins TRBV6-1 to TRBJ2-5; no reliable D call. In germline, CDR1 is MNHNS, CDR2 SASEGT. The CDR3 is 14 amino acids. V was cut by 2 bases and J by 2 bases, with 9 bases left in between. CDR3 in amino acids: CASSEMLVQETQYS. In DNA, the CDR3 is TGTGCCAGCAGTGAAATGCTAGTTCAAGAGACCCAGTACTCC.

The genes are TRBV12-3 or TRBV12-4 and TRBJ2-7, with 7 bases identical to TRBD1. This CDR3 contains 14 residues. Trimming took 3 bases from V and 4 from J; bases not matched to a gene: 6. The CDR3 bases are TGTGCCAGCAGTTTGGAGCAGGGGGTTTACGAGCAGTACTTC. Its protein is CASSLEQGVYEQYF.

This chain links TRBV27 with TRBJ2-7; TRBD1 agrees at 7 bases. Germline CDR1 MNHEY, CDR2 SMNVEV (reference sequence). The CDR3 loop spans 15 amino acids. Trimming cost V 5 bases and J 4 bases; bases outside gene matches: 11. The CDR3 is CASSLNPGTVYEQYF. Written as DNA, the CDR3 is TGTGCCAGCAGTCTAAACCCCGGGACAGTATACGAGCAGTACTTC.

This clonotype was detected many times. The V gene is TRBV11-2, the J gene TRBJ1-1; D is undetermined. The ends were cut back, 0 bases at V and 3 bases at J, with 11 bases in the middle. Germline-derived CDR1 and CDR2 are SGHAT and FQNNGV. CDR3 length equals 15 residues. The CDR3 nucleotides are TGTGCCAGCAGCTTAGATTTGGGCAGCTACACTGAAGCTTTCTTT. Translated: CASSLDLGSYTEAFF.

This clonotype was counted at least ten times. The CDR3 region has the DNA TGTGCCAGCAGTCCCTTACAGGGGGCAAAGACCCAGTACTTC. Protein: CASSPLQGAKTQYF. The chain uses TRBV12-3 or TRBV12-4 and TRBJ2-5; TRBD1 matches at 9 bases. V gave up 5 bases and J gave up 6 bases; unmatched junction bases: 7. This CDR3 has 14 amino acids.

The table lists this clonotype with many counts. The V call is TRBV24-1, the J call TRBJ2-2; 7 nucleotides match TRBD2. This CDR3 spans 17 amino acids. Germline V CDR1 and CDR2: KGHDR, SFDVKD. The V segment lost 3 bases and the J segment 4 bases; nucleotides outside the gene matches: 10. The CDR3 nucleotides read TGTGCCACCAGTGATACTCGACTGGGAGGGCGCACCGGGGAGCTGTTTTTT. The encoded protein is CATSDTRLGGRTGELFF.

This clonotype was detected ten times or more. A much larger clone sits a single nucleotide away, making a read error possible. This chain joins TRBV24-1 and TRBJ1-2; no clear D gene. This CDR3 contains 13 residues. The ends were cut back, 2 bases at V and 3 bases at J, with 6 bases in the middle. Germline V gene sequence: CDR1 KGHDR, CDR2 SFDVKD. CDR3 residues: CATSDSGDYGYTF. The CDR3 nucleotides are TGTGCCACCAGTGATTCCGGGGACTATGGCTACACCTTC.

This chain joins TRBV30 and TRBJ2-2; 14 bases match TRBD2. Germline-derived CDR1 and CDR2 are GTSNPN and SVGIG (reference sequence). After removal of 2 bases from V and 7 bases from J, the junction contained 9 bases not matched to a gene. The CDR3 sequence is 17 residues long. CDR3 protein: CAWSRGTSGRDGGELFF. CDR3 nucleotides: TGTGCCTGGAGTAGGGGGACTAGCGGGAGAGATGGCGGGGAGCTGTTTTTT.

The chain joins TRBV20-1 to TRBJ2-5; TRBD2 matches at 11 bases. CDR1 and CDR2 from the germline V gene are DFQATT and SNEGSKA (reference sequence). Trimming took 2 bases from V and 4 from J; bases not matched to a gene: 3. The CDR3 runs 14 residues. The CDR3 DNA is TGCAGTGCTAGACTAGCGGGAGGCTCAGAGACCCAGTACTTC. This codes for CSARLAGGSETQYF.

In its sample, this clonotype was seen once. Given a much more abundant clone one base away, this may be a read error. The chain couples TRBV28 to TRBJ1-5, with D maybe TRBD1 (5 bases). The CDR3 consists of 15 residues. The germline CDR1 and CDR2 sequences are MDHEN and SYDVKM. The DNA of the CDR3 is TGTGCCAGCAGTTTAGGGGGGGGTGGGGATCAGCCCCAGCGTTTT. Translated, it gives CASSLGGGGDQPQRF.